This entry lists 2 T cell receptor beta chains sequenced from one sample in a study of T cell changes during pregnancy in multiple sclerosis (dated 2019 in TCRdb). The library was generated by the immunoSEQ multiplex PCR assay. This immuneACCESS table, as held by TCRdb, lists in-frame sequences with V and J called but not all clones. Of the missing ones, under half trace to an unresolved V gene in checked studies; the others have no known cause. The sample table holds approximately 74,000 clones, of which around 85% were seen once. The ten top clones hold approximately 3.4% of the sample. The sample consisted of peripheral blood, taken before pregnancy. The receptors shown here come from a female donor with multiple sclerosis, enrolled in a pregnancy study.

This rearrangement joins TRBV30 to TRBJ1-2; TRBD1 matches 10 bases. This CDR3 is 14 amino acids long. Germline loops: CDR1 GTSNPN, CDR2 SVGIG (reference sequence). V trimming: 2 bases; J trimming: 6 bases; junction bases outside the gene matches: 6. The CDR3 DNA reads as TGTGCCTGGAGTAGACGACAGGGGGCGGATGGCTACACCTTC. Protein: CAWSRRQGADGYTF.

The chain couples TRBV14 to TRBJ2-3, with 7 bases lining up with TRBD2. This CDR3 is 13 amino acids long. Germline CDR1 is SGHDN and CDR2 is FVKESK. The ends lost 4 bases at V and 11 bases at J; junction bases unmatched: 9. The DNA of the CDR3 is TGTGCCAGCAGCCTCCCGGGGGGAGTGGAGCAGTATTTT. Translation: CASSLPGGVEQYF.